The 21 T cell receptor beta chains listed next were all sequenced from one sample in a study of CD8+CD57+ T cells in acquired aplastic anemia. Template material for TCR beta VDJ and CDR3 profiling consisted of genomic DNA. TCRdb called the reads again in MiXCR, with one record for every CDR3 protein. The sample carries roughly 420,000 distinct CDR3 sequences, around 68% recorded once. Sequenced input: sorted CD4+, CD8+, or CD8+CD57+ T cells (not recorded which) from PBMCs. These receptor sequences come from a human donor in good health, serving as a control.

The genes are TRBV7-2 and TRBJ2-7, with 11 positions matching TRBD1. Germline-derived CDR1 and CDR2 are SGHTA and FQGNSA. The length of the CDR3 is 16 residues. The V gene end was trimmed by 5 bases and the J gene end by 7 bases; junction bases not matched to a gene: 13. The CDR3 DNA follows: TGTGCCAGCAGCCGTAAGAAAGGGACAGGGGGTAGGGAGCAGTACTTC. It encodes CASSRKKGTGGREQYF.

With regard to this clonotype: Because the CDR3 is missing its conserved closing phenylalanine or tryptophan, this is likely a read error. The DNA is left out, because the CDR3 cannot be placed on it with certainty; the CDR3 is given as TCRdb lists it. The rearrangement uses TRBV19 and TRBJ1-5. The CDR3 adds up to 15 amino acids, both ends counted. Germline CDR1 LNHDA, CDR2 SQIVND (reference sequence). The CDR3 reads CASSISGSYGYTFGS.

V is TRBV12-3 or TRBV12-4 and J is TRBJ2-5; weak D call: TRBD1 (6 bases). The CDR3 consists of 15 residues. Trimming took 1 base from V and 1 from J, leaving 10 bases between them. The CDR3 region has the DNA TGTGCCAGCAGTTTAGGCGCAGGGGTCCAAGAGACCCAGTACTTC. This translates into CASSLGAGVQETQYF.

This chain links TRBV5-8 with TRBJ2-5, with D unresolved. This CDR3 has 14 residues. Germline V gives CDR1 SGHTS, CDR2 YDEGEE. V dropped 0 bases and J dropped 2 bases, with 8 bases sitting between them. The CDR3 nucleotides are TGTGCCAGCAGCTTGGATGGGAATCAAGAGACCCAGTACTTC. Residues: CASSLDGNQETQYF.

On this clonotype: Mismatch with germline at one junction end may stem from a read error. The chain has TRBV4-3 and TRBJ1-2; D might be TRBD1 (6 bases). The CDR3 spans 16 residues. Looked up from germline, CDR1 is LGHNA and CDR2 is YSLEER. CDR3 region: CASGQEVILQGYGYTF. DNA of the CDR3: TGCGCCAGCGGCCAAGAGGTCATTTTACAGGGCTATGGCTACACCTTC.

Remarks on this clonotype: Given the absence of the conserved phenylalanine or tryptophan at the CDR3 end, a read error is likely. The limits of the CDR3 on the DNA are not certain, so only TCRdb's listed CDR3 is given. The V gene is TRBV7-9, the J gene TRBJ1-6; the D call TRBD1 from the table was never checked on the DNA. CDR1 SEHNR and CDR2 FQNEAQ come from the germline V gene (reference sequence). The CDR3 is 13 amino acids in total, end residues counted. Here the CDR3 reads CASSFSGESTIPY.

This clonotype was seen only once. Germline and junction disagree at one end, which may indicate a read error. V is TRBV19 and J is TRBJ2-7; D gene ambiguous. The CDR3 has 13 amino acids. Germline V lookup: CDR1 LNHDA, CDR2 SQIVND (reference sequence). The CDR3 region is CASRTIWTYNQHF. The CDR3 DNA sequence: TGTGCCAGTAGAACAATCTGGACCTACAATCAGCACTTC.

The chain links TRBV20-1 to TRBJ1-1; D remains unclear. V shed 6 bases and J shed 1 base, with 21 bases lying between them. The CDR3 is made up of 16 amino acids. The germline CDR1 and CDR2 sequences are DFQATT and SNEGSKA (reference sequence). The DNA for the CDR3 is TGCAGTGCCAGATATGCCCCCCTAGGATCGAACACTGAAGCTTTCTTT. Translation: CSARYAPLGSNTEAFF.

This clonotype was seen many times. J is TRBJ2-7 and V is TRBV2; 7 positions match TRBD1. Germline V CDR1 and CDR2: SNHLY, FYNNEI. CDR3 length: 15 amino acids. V was pared by 8 bases and J by 6 bases, with 16 bases of the junction left unmatched. The CDR3 bases are TGTGCCAGCGCTCTCCCGGCGACAGGGTACTCCGAGCAGTACTTC. Protein: CASALPATGYSEQYF.

Many counts were recorded for this clonotype. The chain combines TRBV7-2 with TRBJ1-3, with a possible D match to TRBD1 (5 bases). This CDR3 contains 15 residues. Trimming pared 6 bases from V and 2 bases from J, leaving 14 bases between. Germline V gene lookup returns CDR1 SGHTA and CDR2 FQGNSA. CDR3 amino acids: CASSRDGGPGNTIYF. CDR3 nucleotide sequence: TGTGCCAGCAGTCGAGACGGGGGACCTGGAAACACCATATATTTT.

This sequence joins TRBV4-2 and TRBJ2-2, with TRBD1 matching 8 bases. Looked up from germline, CDR1 is LGHNA and CDR2 is YNFKEQ. V shed 5 bases and J 0 bases; nucleotides not matched to a gene: 14. The CDR3 covers 19 residues. This chain's CDR3 is CASSGHLLRTGTNTGELFF. CDR3 in DNA: TGTGCCAGCAGCGGTCACCTACTCAGGACAGGGACGAACACCGGGGAGCTGTTTTTT.

Only one count was recorded for this clonotype. The germline gene is not matched at one end of the junction; a read error may be the cause. This rearrangement joins TRBV7-2 to TRBJ2-7; 7 nucleotides match TRBD1. Germline lookup yields CDR1 SGHTA and CDR2 FQGNSA. The length of the CDR3 is 14 residues. The CDR3 is CASSYRGAAHPQHF. CDR3 in DNA: TGTGCCAGCAGCTACAGGGGAGCAGCTCACCCGCAGCACTTC.

Details on this clonotype: A read error is likely, as this CDR3 ends without the conserved phenylalanine or tryptophan. The chain has TRBV29-1 and TRBJ1-2; TRBD1 might be the D (6 bases). From germline, CDR1 is SQVTM and CDR2 ANQGSEA. The germline V and J ends were trimmed by 4 bases and 4 bases, with 10 bases remaining between them. CDR3 length: 12 residues. The CDR3 here is CSVVPTGYGYTL. The CDR3 DNA reads as TGCAGCGTTGTACCGACAGGCTATGGCTACACCCTC.

This rearrangement joins TRBV7-2 to TRBJ1-5; D ambiguous. V lost 5 bases and J lost 13, with 18 bases in between. Germline lookup yields CDR1 SGHTA and CDR2 FQGNSA. CDR3 length equals 13 residues. The CDR3 region has the DNA TGTGCCAGCAGCCAGGACGGTAATCAGGCGCAGCATTTT. Its protein product is CASSQDGNQAQHF.

This chain connects TRBV20-1 to TRBJ2-3, with 10 bases identical to TRBD2. The CDR3 spans 14 residues. Germline assignment: CDR1 DFQATT and CDR2 SNEGSKA (reference sequence). J lost 4 bases, V lost 2 bases, and 3 bases had no gene match. CDR3 bases: TGCAGTGCTAGAAGCGGGGGGGCGTCAGATACGCAGTATTTT. This gives the protein CSARSGGASDTQYF.

This clonotype was recorded a few times. This could be a read error, since a much larger clone is one nucleotide away. The chain recombines TRBV10-3 with TRBJ1-1; a possible D gene is TRBD1 (5 bases). CDR1 is ENHRY, CDR2 SYGVKD, per germline. This CDR3 spans 13 amino acids. Trimming cost V 5 bases and J 3 bases, with 10 bases left between them. The CDR3 DNA reads TGTGCCATCAGTTCGACAGCCTACACTGAAGCTTTCTTT. This encodes CAISSTAYTEAFF.

This clonotype was seen only a few times. This rearrangement joins TRBV10-3 to TRBJ1-1; a possible D gene is TRBD1 (5 bases). CDR1 is ENHRY, CDR2 SYGVKD, per germline. The CDR3 is 14 amino acids. The germline V and J ends were trimmed by 4 bases and 1 base, with 10 bases remaining between them. The CDR3: CAISGWQGNTEAFF. CDR3 coding DNA: TGTGCCATCAGTGGATGGCAGGGGAACACTGAAGCTTTCTTT.

This clonotype was seen a few times. Given a much more abundant clone one base away, this may be a read error. The J gene is TRBJ1-5, the V gene TRBV20-1; D possibly corresponds to TRBD1 (5 bases). The CDR3 extends over 14 amino acids. V lost 1 base and J 8 bases, leaving 15 bases between the germline ends. Germline-derived CDR1 and CDR2 are DFQATT and SNEGSKA (reference sequence). CDR3 in amino acids: CSARGRSGWEPQHF. In DNA form, the CDR3 reads TGCAGTGCTAGAGGCAGGTCAGGGTGGGAGCCCCAGCATTTT.

This clonotype was found many times. The genes are TRBV6-1 and TRBJ1-5; possibly TRBD1 for D (6 bases). V was shortened by 6 bases and J by 11 bases, with 14 bases between the two germline ends. This CDR3 has 12 amino acids. Looked up from germline, CDR1 is MNHNS and CDR2 is SASEGT. In DNA, the CDR3 is TGTGCCAGCAGGGACAGCTCCAGGACCCAGCATTTT. Residues: CASRDSSRTQHF.

This chain joins TRBV18 and TRBJ2-2; no clear D gene. V lost 0 bases, J lost 1 base, and 6 bases lay in between. The CDR3 loop spans 15 amino acids. CDR1 is KGHSH and CDR2 is LQKENI in the germline V gene. The CDR3 loop reads CASSPPDLNTGELFF. In DNA, the CDR3 is TGTGCCAGCTCACCACCCGATCTGAACACCGGGGAGCTGTTTTTT.

On this clonotype itself: The junction differs from germline at one of its ends, possibly a read error. This chain joins TRBV7-2 and TRBJ1-5; D gene uncertain. CDR1 is SGHTA, CDR2 FQGNSA, per germline. The CDR3 is made up of 15 amino acids. This chain's CDR3 is CASSEARGRNQPEHF. The DNA for the CDR3 is TGTGCCAGCAGTGAAGCGCGCGGAAGAAATCAGCCCGAGCATTTT.